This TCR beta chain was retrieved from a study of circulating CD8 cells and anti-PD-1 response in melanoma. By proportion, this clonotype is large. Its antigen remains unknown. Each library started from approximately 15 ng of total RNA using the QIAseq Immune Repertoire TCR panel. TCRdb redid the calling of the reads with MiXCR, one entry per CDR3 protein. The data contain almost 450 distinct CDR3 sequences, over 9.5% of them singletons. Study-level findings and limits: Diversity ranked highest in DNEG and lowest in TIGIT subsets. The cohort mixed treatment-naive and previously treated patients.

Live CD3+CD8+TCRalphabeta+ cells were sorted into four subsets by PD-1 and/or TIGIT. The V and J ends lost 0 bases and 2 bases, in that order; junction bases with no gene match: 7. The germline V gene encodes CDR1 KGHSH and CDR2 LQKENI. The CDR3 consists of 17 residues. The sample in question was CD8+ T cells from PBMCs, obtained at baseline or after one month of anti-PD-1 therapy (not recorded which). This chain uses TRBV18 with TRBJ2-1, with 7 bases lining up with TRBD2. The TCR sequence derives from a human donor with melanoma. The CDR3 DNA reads TGTGCCAGCTCACCACCGGAGCCTAGCGGTCCCTACAATGAGCAGTTCTTC. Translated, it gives CASSPPEPSGPYNEQFF.